The 6 T cell receptor beta chains presented below share a single source sample, sequenced in a study of cytomegalovirus exposure and HLA in healthy donors. The PCR was carried out with 60 Vbeta primers and 13 Jbeta primers. The data were produced by immunoSEQ multiplex PCR, yet TCRdb's version contains in-frame clones alone and is incomplete. This sample has 170,000 or so clones, with 77% found just once. The sequenced material came from PBMCs. These receptors were collected from a woman aged 25 to 39 in good health and CMV-seronegative.

V gene TRBV18 combines with J gene TRBJ1-5; D not resolved. The CDR3 extends over 15 amino acids. Germline CDR1 KGHSH, CDR2 LQKENI. V gave up 0 bases and J gave up 6 bases, with 12 bases separating them. CDR3 nucleotide sequence: TGTGCCAGCTCACCACCCGGGAGAGGAGTTCAGCCCCAGCATTTT. Its protein is CASSPPGRGVQPQHF.

For this clone: A read error may account for a junction end that differs from germline. This chain uses TRBV27 with TRBJ1-1, with 8 bases lining up with TRBD1. The CDR3 is made up of 13 amino acids. Germline CDR1 is MNHEY and CDR2 is SMNVEV (reference sequence). Here the CDR3 reads CATSWQGAQEAFF. Here the CDR3 DNA reads TGTGCCACCAGTTGGCAGGGGGCGCAGGAAGCTTTCTTT.

The chain carries TRBV28 and TRBJ1-5, with 7 bases identical to TRBD1. CDR3 length: 15 residues. J was trimmed by 0 bases and V by 7 bases; bases with no gene match: 6. Germline V gene lookup returns CDR1 MDHEN and CDR2 SYDVKM. DNA of the CDR3: TGTGCCAGCACCGACAGGGTACATAGCAATCAGCCCCAGCATTTT. It encodes CASTDRVHSNQPQHF.

V usage is TRBV29-1 and J usage is TRBJ1-2; no definite D call. V was pared by 4 bases and J by 1 base, with 7 bases between. The germline gives CDR1 SQVTM, CDR2 ANQGSEA. CDR3 length: 12 amino acids. CDR3 region: CSVGSVNYGYTF. In DNA form, the CDR3 reads TGCAGCGTTGGATCAGTTAACTATGGCTACACCTTC.

The chain combines TRBV28 with TRBJ2-7; the D gene is possibly TRBD1 (5 bases). Per germline, CDR1 MDHEN and CDR2 SYDVKM. V lost 7 bases, J lost 8 bases, and 18 bases lay in between. The CDR3 extends over 13 amino acids. This CDR3 is CASTLLGVSKQYF. The DNA of the CDR3 is TGTGCCAGCACTCTTTTAGGGGTTTCTAAGCAGTACTTC.

This chain connects TRBV7-5 to TRBJ2-4; the table calls TRBD1, which could not be checked here. TRBV7-5 is classified as a pseudogene. This CDR3 has 12 residues. The CDR3 nucleotides are TGTGTCAGAAAGGACAGGGAAAACATTCAGTACTTC. Its translation is CVRKDRENIQYF.